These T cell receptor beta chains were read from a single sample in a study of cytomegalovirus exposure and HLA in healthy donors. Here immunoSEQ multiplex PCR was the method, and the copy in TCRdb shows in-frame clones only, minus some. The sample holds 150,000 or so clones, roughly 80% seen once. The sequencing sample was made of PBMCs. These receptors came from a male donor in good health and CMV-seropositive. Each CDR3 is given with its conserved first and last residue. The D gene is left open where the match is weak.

CDR3 protein: CASSQGVSGSVYEQYF; D gene: TRBD2; V gene: TRBV4-1; J gene: TRBJ2-7
CDR3 protein: CAISRDRGAYGYTF; D gene: TRBD1; V gene: TRBV10-3; J gene: TRBJ1-2
CDR3 protein: CASSSKEGAHTDTQYF; D gene: TRBD1; V gene: TRBV9; J gene: TRBJ2-3
CDR3 protein: CASYSGNTIYF; D gene: NA; V gene: TRBV30; J gene: TRBJ1-3
CDR3 protein: CASSPTSGGPYEQYF; D gene: TRBD2; V gene: TRBV7-2; J gene: TRBJ2-7
CDR3 protein: CASSALAGPPAETQYF; D gene: TRBD2; V gene: TRBV9; J gene: TRBJ2-5
CDR3 protein: CASSLSGAGANGLTF; D gene: NA; V gene: TRBV27; J gene: TRBJ2-6
CDR3 protein: CAWDRMNTEAFF; D gene: NA; V gene: TRBV30; J gene: TRBJ1-1
CDR3 protein: CAGSFEGQGIYEQYF; D gene: TRBD1; V gene: TRBV27; J gene: TRBJ2-7
CDR3 protein: CASSLWSGNTEAFF; D gene: NA; V gene: TRBV27; J gene: TRBJ1-1
CDR3 protein: CASSQDRLAGETQYF; D gene: TRBD2; V gene: TRBV4-1; J gene: TRBJ2-5
CDR3 protein: CAISESTTTSGRGFSYNEQFF; D gene: TRBD2; V gene: TRBV10-3; J gene: TRBJ2-1
CDR3 protein: CASSPGQGLTEETQYF; D gene: TRBD1; V gene: TRBV18; J gene: TRBJ2-5
CDR3 protein: CAISVRQGGNQPQHF; D gene: NA; V gene: TRBV10-3; J gene: TRBJ1-5
CDR3 protein: CASSKALFTSGFTDTQYF; D gene: NA; V gene: TRBV21-1; J gene: TRBJ2-3
CDR3 protein: CASSPDRISSYEQYF; D gene: TRBD1; V gene: TRBV18; J gene: TRBJ2-7
CDR3 protein: CASSVGTASYNEQFF; D gene: NA; V gene: TRBV9; J gene: TRBJ2-1
CDR3 protein: CASNPGGAANQPQHF; D gene: NA; V gene: TRBV19; J gene: TRBJ1-5
CDR3 protein: CASSLQGGTVYNEQFF; D gene: NA; V gene: TRBV5-4; J gene: TRBJ2-1
CDR3 protein: CASSLVAGANEQFF; D gene: TRBD2; V gene: TRBV5-1; J gene: TRBJ2-1
CDR3 protein: CASSWAKQETQYF; D gene: NA; V gene: TRBV7-7; J gene: NA
CDR3 protein: CARDRGYQPQHF; D gene: TRBD1; V gene: TRBV10-1; J gene: TRBJ1-5
CDR3 protein: CASSFSGSPQETQYF; D gene: TRBD2; V gene: TRBV5-5; J gene: TRBJ2-5
CDR3 protein: CASSPPRQAFNTF; D gene: NA; V gene: TRBV28; J gene: TRBJ1-2
CDR3 protein: CASSLEDFPLEIQYF; D gene: NA; V gene: TRBV7-2; J gene: TRBJ2-5
CDR3 protein: CASSQEAVRGPFGYTF; D gene: TRBD1; V gene: TRBV4-3; J gene: TRBJ1-2
CDR3 protein: CASSYPTSPYEQYF; D gene: NA; V gene: TRBV6-5; J gene: NA
CDR3 protein: CASSLVPAAYEQYF; D gene: NA; V gene: TRBV5-1; J gene: TRBJ2-7
CDR3 protein: CASSYGVPNQPQHF; D gene: NA; V gene: TRBV27; J gene: TRBJ1-5
CDR3 protein: CASSLVLQGAAFF; D gene: NA; V gene: TRBV27; J gene: TRBJ1-1
CDR3 protein: CAWSRLLGNQPQHF; D gene: NA; V gene: TRBV30; J gene: TRBJ1-5
CDR3 protein: CAWSVGIREDTEAFF; D gene: NA; V gene: TRBV30; J gene: TRBJ1-1
CDR3 protein: CASSVTANYGYTF; D gene: NA; V gene: TRBV25-1; J gene: TRBJ1-2
CDR3 protein: CASSARDRQAGELFF; D gene: TRBD1; V gene: TRBV9; J gene: TRBJ2-2
CDR3 protein: CSANKQGEAFF; D gene: TRBD1; V gene: TRBV20-1; J gene: TRBJ1-1
CDR3 protein: CASSLANRHGYTF; D gene: NA; V gene: TRBV28; J gene: TRBJ1-2
CDR3 protein: CASSLRGGDEQYF; D gene: TRBD2; V gene: TRBV5-4; J gene: TRBJ2-7
CDR3 protein: CASSSGVNTEAFF; D gene: NA; V gene: TRBV5-4; J gene: TRBJ1-1
CDR3 protein: CARRDRAETQYF; D gene: TRBD1; V gene: TRBV30; J gene: TRBJ2-5
CDR3 protein: CASSLAGVSYNEQFF; D gene: NA; V gene: TRBV7-2; J gene: TRBJ2-1
CDR3 protein: CASSSSRTASYYGYTF; D gene: NA; V gene: TRBV28; J gene: TRBJ1-2
CDR3 protein: CASTPGWGLAGVEQYF; D gene: TRBD2; V gene: TRBV27; J gene: TRBJ2-7
CDR3 protein: CASSEWQGNQPQHF; D gene: NA; V gene: TRBV10-2; J gene: TRBJ1-5
CDR3 protein: CASSRSGNTDTQYF; D gene: NA; V gene: TRBV4-3; J gene: TRBJ2-3
CDR3 protein: CASSPLGGNTEAFF; D gene: NA; V gene: TRBV7-9; J gene: TRBJ1-1
CDR3 protein: CATSGILGQFRNTIYF; D gene: NA; V gene: TRBV15; J gene: TRBJ1-3
CDR3 protein: CASSVGTGTGVNNSPLHF; D gene: TRBD1; V gene: TRBV9; J gene: TRBJ1-6
CDR3 protein: CASSQERAPLHF; D gene: NA; V gene: TRBV4-1; J gene: TRBJ1-6
CDR3 protein: CASSASGGATDTQYF; D gene: TRBD2; V gene: TRBV6-4; J gene: TRBJ2-3
CDR3 protein: CASSSGTGFYYEQYF; D gene: TRBD1; V gene: TRBV28; J gene: TRBJ2-7
CDR3 protein: CASSPRREKGEKLFF; D gene: NA; V gene: TRBV18; J gene: TRBJ1-4
CDR3 protein: CASSIPTIRNTEAFF; D gene: NA; V gene: TRBV19; J gene: TRBJ1-1
CDR3 protein: CASSRDRAVSPLHF; D gene: TRBD1; V gene: TRBV11-2; J gene: TRBJ1-6
CDR3 protein: CASFYRVDTGELFF; D gene: NA; V gene: TRBV2; J gene: TRBJ2-2